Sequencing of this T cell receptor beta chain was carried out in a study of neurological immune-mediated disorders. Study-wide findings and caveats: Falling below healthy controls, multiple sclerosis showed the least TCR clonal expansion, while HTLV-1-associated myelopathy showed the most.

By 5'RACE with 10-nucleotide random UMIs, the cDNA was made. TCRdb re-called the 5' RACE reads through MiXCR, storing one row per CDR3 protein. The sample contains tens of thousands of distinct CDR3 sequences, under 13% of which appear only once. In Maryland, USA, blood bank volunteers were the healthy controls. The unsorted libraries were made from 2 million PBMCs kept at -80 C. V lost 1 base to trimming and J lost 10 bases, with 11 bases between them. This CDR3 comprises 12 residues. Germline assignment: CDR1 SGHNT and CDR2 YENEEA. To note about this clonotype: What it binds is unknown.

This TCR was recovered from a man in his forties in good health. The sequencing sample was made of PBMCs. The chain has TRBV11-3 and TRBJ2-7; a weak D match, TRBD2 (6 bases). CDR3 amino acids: CASSLGGGTQYF. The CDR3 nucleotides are TGTGCCAGCAGCTTAGGTGGCGGGACTCAGTACTTC.